These T cell receptor beta chains were read from a single sample in a study of vaccination and CD4 T cells after COVID-19. For these TCRs, the target antigens are not known. Each CDR3 protein gets one entry after TCRdb re-called the PCR reads with MiXCR. The table shows about 17,000 distinct CDR3 sequences, with less than 70% occurring only once. Sequenced material: CD4+ T cells from blood, cultured in vitro. These receptors were obtained from a human donor who had recovered from COVID-19. Each CDR3 is given with its conserved first and last residue. D genes are given only for firm matches. Rows may omit the clone size; those that give it use once, few, many or a size class.

v_call,d_call,clone_size,j_call,cdr3_aa,cdr3_nt
TRBV12-3/TRBV12-4,.,few,TRBJ2-3,CASHGGGLKTDTQYF,TGTGCCAGCCACGGCGGCGGGCTGAAGACAGATACGCAGTATTTT
TRBV7-2,.,few,TRBJ1-2,CASTLGAGLNYGYTF,TGTGCCAGCACCCTGGGGGCAGGACTGAACTATGGCTACACCTTC
TRBV20-1,.,.,TRBJ2-1,CSVQQLGYNEQFF,TGCAGCGTCCAACAACTAGGATACAATGAGCAGTTCTTC
TRBV19,TRBD1,.,TRBJ1-2,CASRFTDRANYGYTF,TGTGCCAGTAGATTCACCGACAGGGCTAACTATGGCTACACCTTC
TRBV6-1,.,.,TRBJ1-6,CASSEPGRHYSPLHF,TGTGCCAGCAGTGAACCAGGGAGGCATTATTCACCCCTCCACTTT
TRBV6-1,.,.,TRBJ2-2,CATTRAGELFF,TGTGCCACCACCCGGGCCGGGGAGCTGTTTTTT
TRBV2,.,few,TRBJ1-5,CASSGGAQPQHF,TGTGCCAGCAGTGGGGGGGCTCAGCCCCAGCATTTT
TRBV11-2,.,.,TRBJ2-1,CASSSLRTHNEQFF,TGTGCCAGCAGCTCCCTTAGGACACACAATGAGCAGTTCTTC
TRBV6-1,.,few,TRBJ1-5,CASSDPSNQPQHF,TGTGCCAGCAGTGACCCTAGCAATCAGCCCCAGCATTTT
TRBV20-1,.,once,TRBJ2-3,CSARDWASVGQGLDTQYF,TGCAGTGCTAGAGATTGGGCTAGCGTAGGGCAGGGACTAGATACGCAGTATTTT
TRBV27,.,.,TRBJ1-5,CASSAQGVNQPQHF,TGTGCCAGCAGTGCTCAGGGCGTGAATCAGCCCCAGCATTTT
TRBV19,.,.,TRBJ2-1,CASSIRHYMGNEQFF,TGTGCCAGTAGTATAAGACACTATATGGGCAATGAGCAGTTCTTC
TRBV20-1,TRBD1,.,TRBJ2-7,CSARPPGTGYEQYF,TGCAGTGCTAGGCCCCCCGGGACAGGGTACGAGCAGTACTTC
TRBV7-2,.,.,TRBJ2-5,CASSLNQGGGETQYF,TGTGCCAGCAGCTTAAACCAAGGAGGGGGAGAGACCCAGTACTTC
TRBV15,.,few,TRBJ2-1,CATSRDVGLSGGQFF,TGTGCCACCAGCAGAGATGTGGGACTGAGCGGAGGACAGTTCTTC
TRBV7-6,TRBD2,few,TRBJ2-3,CASSFTSGKATDTQYF,TGTGCCAGCAGCTTTACGAGCGGGAAGGCCACAGATACGCAGTATTTT
TRBV28,.,.,TRBJ1-6,CASSFEHLVSPLHF,TGTGCCAGCAGTTTTGAGCATTTAGTTTCACCCCTCCACTTT
TRBV12-3/TRBV12-4,.,.,TRBJ2-2,CASRLDGFATGELFF,TGTGCCAGCAGGTTAGACGGATTCGCTACCGGGGAGCTGTTTTTT
TRBV19,.,.,TRBJ2-1,CASSIEILGDFHNEQFF,TGTGCCAGTAGTATAGAAATCTTGGGGGACTTCCACAATGAGCAGTTCTTC
TRBV7-9,.,.,TRBJ2-3,CASNPGAATDTQYF,TGTGCCAGCAACCCTGGGGCAGCCACAGATACGCAGTATTTT
TRBV7-9,.,.,TRBJ1-6,CASSLTRGTLHF,TGTGCCAGCAGCTTAACCCGAGGGACCCTCCACTTT
TRBV19,TRBD2,.,TRBJ2-3,CASSIEGALGLAGSTDTQYF,TGTGCCAGTAGTATAGAGGGAGCCCTCGGACTAGCGGGCAGCACAGATACGCAGTATTTT
TRBV7-6,TRBD2,.,TRBJ2-1,CASSTGLAGLDEQFF,TGTGCCAGCAGCACGGGACTAGCGGGATTGGATGAGCAGTTCTTC
TRBV7-2,.,.,TRBJ2-7,CASSLETPYEQYF,TGTGCCAGCAGCTTAGAGACCCCCTACGAGCAGTACTTC
TRBV6-5,.,medium-sized,TRBJ2-7,CASSYPHWGGEQYF,TGTGCCAGCAGTTACCCACATTGGGGCGGCGAGCAGTACTTC
TRBV20-1,TRBD1,.,TRBJ2-2,CSARRTGGFTGELFF,TGCAGTGCTAGAAGGACAGGGGGGTTTACCGGGGAGCTGTTTTTT
TRBV5-1,.,.,TRBJ1-2,CASSLDRQDYGYTF,TGCGCCAGCAGCTTGGATCGGCAGGACTATGGCTACACCTTC
TRBV27,TRBD2,few,TRBJ2-2,CASSPRGSGTGELFF,TGTGCCAGCAGCCCCCGGGGTAGCGGGACCGGGGAGCTGTTTTTT
TRBV20-1,.,.,TRBJ1-2,CSAQRTGTYGYTF,TGCAGTGCTCAACGGACCGGCACTTATGGCTACACCTTC
TRBV2,.,.,TRBJ1-5,CASRRGRGYSNQPQHF,TGTGCCAGCAGGAGGGGAAGGGGTTATAGCAATCAGCCCCAGCATTTT
TRBV9,.,once,TRBJ1-2,CASSVEENYGYTF,TGTGCCAGCAGCGTAGAGGAGAACTATGGCTACACCTTC
TRBV7-8,TRBD2,.,TRBJ2-2,CASSSGGWNTGELFF,TGTGCCAGCAGCTCCGGGGGGTGGAACACCGGGGAGCTGTTTTTT
TRBV11-2,.,few,TRBJ2-4,CASSLSRGAKNIQYF,TGTGCCAGCAGCTTATCCCGGGGGGCCAAAAACATTCAGTACTTC
TRBV6-5,.,few,TRBJ1-5,CASSYGGLADQPQHF,TGTGCCAGCAGTTACGGAGGTTTAGCAGATCAGCCCCAGCATTTT
TRBV20-1,TRBD1,.,TRBJ2-7,CSARDLGTGVSYEQYF,TGCAGTGCTAGAGATCTCGGGACAGGGGTCTCCTACGAGCAGTACTTC
TRBV2,.,.,TRBJ2-3,CAGRGADTQYF,TGTGCCGGTCGCGGAGCGGATACGCAGTATTTT
TRBV2,.,few,TRBJ1-5,CASRGYSNQPQHF,TGTGCCAGCAGGGGATATAGCAATCAGCCCCAGCATTTT
TRBV15,TRBD1,.,TRBJ1-1,CATSSSWTGDAPAEAFF,TGTGCCACCAGTTCTAGCTGGACAGGGGATGCCCCCGCTGAAGCTTTCTTT
TRBV7-8,.,few,TRBJ2-1,CASSLARGNYNEQFF,TGTGCCAGCAGCTTAGCGAGAGGAAACTACAATGAGCAGTTCTTC
TRBV7-9,.,.,TRBJ1-1,CASSLLGRTLMNTEAFF,TGTGCCAGCAGCCTACTCGGGCGGACCCTTATGAACACTGAAGCTTTCTTT
TRBV11-2,TRBD1,.,TRBJ2-5,CASSEAGQDGETQYF,TGTGCCAGCAGCGAGGCGGGACAGGATGGAGAGACCCAGTACTTC
TRBV10-3,TRBD2,few,TRBJ2-4,CAISDGLAGGPAKNIQYF,TGTGCCATCAGTGACGGACTAGCGGGAGGGCCGGCCAAAAACATTCAGTACTTC
TRBV30,.,.,TRBJ1-1,CAWTRGRDTEAFF,TGTGCCTGGACCAGGGGAAGAGACACTGAAGCTTTCTTT
TRBV29-1,.,.,TRBJ1-2,CSVRIRANYGYTF,TGCAGCGTTCGCATAAGAGCTAACTATGGCTACACCTTC
TRBV21-1,.,.,TRBJ2-4,CASSTKCHRQDIAKNIQYF,TGTGCCAGCAGTACAAAGTGTCACAGGCAAGACATAGCCAAAAACATTCAGTACTTC
TRBV24-1,TRBD1,few,TRBJ2-2,CAGQGNTGELFF,TGTGCTGGACAGGGGAACACCGGGGAGCTGTTTTTT
TRBV5-4,TRBD2,.,TRBJ2-1,CASSSGLAGAYNEQFF,TGTGCCAGCAGCTCGGGACTAGCGGGAGCCTACAATGAGCAGTTCTTC
TRBV12-3/TRBV12-4,TRBD1,.,TRBJ2-7,CASSPGTGRYEQYF,TGTGCCAGCAGTCCCGGGACAGGTCGCTACGAGCAGTACTTC
TRBV11-2,.,few,TRBJ2-3,CASTWFSASGGDTQYF,TGTGCCAGCACCTGGTTTTCAGCTTCCGGAGGAGATACGCAGTATTTT
TRBV27,.,few,TRBJ1-5,CASSRRGNQPQHF,TGTGCCAGCTCTCGCCGGGGAAATCAGCCCCAGCATTTT
TRBV19,.,few,TRBJ1-2,CASSWGRGDYGYTF,TGTGCCAGTAGTTGGGGACGGGGGGACTATGGCTACACCTTC
TRBV5-1,TRBD1,once,TRBJ1-1,CASSRDRGLAFF,TGCGCCAGCAGCAGGGACAGGGGGCTCGCTTTCTTT
TRBV2,TRBD2,.,TRBJ2-3,CASKGLVGTDTQYF,TGTGCCAGCAAGGGACTAGTGGGTACAGATACGCAGTATTTT
TRBV6-2/TRBV6-3,TRBD1,.,TRBJ1-1,CASEAGTEYTEAFF,TGTGCCAGCGAAGCCGGGACAGAATACACTGAAGCTTTCTTT
TRBV20-1,.,.,TRBJ1-3,CSAWTDTGNTIYF,TGCAGTGCTTGGACAGACACCGGAAACACCATATATTTT
TRBV20-1,.,.,TRBJ1-5,CSVKDSSNQPQHF,TGCAGTGTTAAAGACAGCAGCAATCAGCCCCAGCATTTT
TRBV25-1,.,once,TRBJ1-5,CASRSPWGGGRSNQPQHF,TGTGCCAGCAGGAGCCCTTGGGGTGGGGGTAGGAGCAATCAGCCCCAGCATTTT
TRBV7-2,.,.,TRBJ2-7,CASSLEDVSYEQYF,TGTGCCAGCAGCTTAGAGGACGTCTCCTACGAGCAGTACTTC
TRBV28,.,.,TRBJ2-7,CASSSSLLLSEQYF,TGTGCCAGCAGTTCTAGCTTACTCCTAAGCGAGCAGTACTTC
TRBV2,.,.,TRBJ1-2,CANPGPISYGYTF,TGTGCAAATCCCGGGCCGATTTCCTATGGCTACACCTTC